This is a list of T cell receptor beta chains from one sample in a study of blood T cells in healthy people across ages. MiXCR, applied by TCRdb to the 5' RACE reads, yields one record per CDR3 protein. The repertoire has around 1.5 million distinct CDR3 sequences, about 40% of them found once; the top ten carry 7.9%. Input material: blood. Every receptor here comes from a woman aged 18-35 years in good health. CDR3s include the opening cysteine and the closing phenylalanine or tryptophan.

j_gene: TRBJ2-3
v_gene: TRBV4-2
CDR3aa: CASNQGAGGPDTQYF

j_gene: TRBJ2-3
v_gene: TRBV9
CDR3aa: CASSVAPTQRGSTDTQYF

j_gene: TRBJ1-2
v_gene: TRBV11-2
CDR3aa: CASSPLAGTVYGYTF

j_gene: TRBJ2-3
v_gene: TRBV9
CDR3aa: CASSVTSGGTTRTDTQYF

j_gene: TRBJ2-1
v_gene: TRBV20-1
CDR3aa: CSGDRGTYNEQFF

j_gene: TRBJ2-3
v_gene: TRBV6-5
CDR3aa: CAGSSPGGPTDTQYF

j_gene: TRBJ2-1
v_gene: TRBV7-2
CDR3aa: CASSVEAGLPWDEQFF

j_gene: TRBJ2-1
v_gene: TRBV10-1
CDR3aa: CASSGGLGSYNERFF

j_gene: TRBJ2-1
v_gene: TRBV13
CDR3aa: CASSHAGGPDLEQFF

j_gene: TRBJ2-7
v_gene: TRBV10-3
CDR3aa: CAISEVASSYEQYF

j_gene: TRBJ2-3
v_gene: TRBV7-2
CDR3aa: CASSRKAYTDTQYF

j_gene: TRBJ2-7
v_gene: TRBV7-2
CDR3aa: CASSLNSVGGYYEQYF

j_gene: TRBJ2-5
v_gene: TRBV7-6
CDR3aa: CASSPLAGGPVETQYF

j_gene: TRBJ2-1
v_gene: TRBV12-3/TRBV12-4
CDR3aa: CASSLTPGLAESYNEQFF

j_gene: TRBJ2-5
v_gene: TRBV4-2
CDR3aa: CASSQERGPRQETQYF

j_gene: .
v_gene: TRBV20-1
CDR3aa: CSARVSEQYF

j_gene: TRBJ2-1
v_gene: TRBV2
CDR3aa: CASSRQNSGSYNEQFF

j_gene: TRBJ2-7
v_gene: TRBV25-1
CDR3aa: CASSEFGQSGREQYF

j_gene: TRBJ2-5
v_gene: TRBV18
CDR3aa: CASSSDNPGTQYF

j_gene: TRBJ1-1
v_gene: TRBV6-5
CDR3aa: CASTGRGYTEAFF

j_gene: TRBJ1-5
v_gene: TRBV29-1
CDR3aa: CSAGTVNQPQHF

j_gene: TRBJ2-7
v_gene: TRBV7-2
CDR3aa: CASSPLDASSYEQYF

j_gene: TRBJ1-4
v_gene: TRBV5-1
CDR3aa: CASSLVNSRVNEKLFF

j_gene: TRBJ1-2
v_gene: TRBV6-5
CDR3aa: CASSRSRTYGYTF

j_gene: TRBJ2-1
v_gene: TRBV12-3/TRBV12-4
CDR3aa: CASSLDFADEQFF

j_gene: TRBJ2-3
v_gene: TRBV14
CDR3aa: CASSLNPGRARYF

j_gene: TRBJ2-7
v_gene: TRBV29-1
CDR3aa: CSAVDSHPYEQYF

j_gene: TRBJ2-1
v_gene: TRBV4-2
CDR3aa: CASSQDMIGGRYNEQFF